The clone carrying this TCR beta chain came up a few times. Antigen: not known. The CDR3 is 14 amino acids. CDR1 is KGHSH and CDR2 is LQKENI in the germline V gene. The germline V and J ends were trimmed by 0 bases and 6 bases, with 12 bases remaining between them. This entry is derived from a study of cytomegalovirus exposure and HLA in healthy donors. Looking at the study overall: A prior analysis found about 110 million unique TCR beta sequences from around 200 million T cells.

The primer mix had 60 Vbeta and 13 Jbeta primers. The table came from immunoSEQ multiplex PCR; TCRdb's copy has only in-frame clones and leaves some out. The profile shows 35,000 to 40,000 clones, around 53% of them singletons. Healthy bone marrow donors supplied every sample. Study-level results: Among TCR beta chains, those listed as cytomegalovirus-associated numbered under 200. Within an earlier analysis, most TCR beta V segments proved productive either about 87% or about 30% of the time.

This sequence was found in a woman aged 40 to 50 in good health and CMV-seropositive. This rearrangement joins TRBV18 to TRBJ2-7, with D unclear. What was sequenced was PBMCs. The CDR3 loop reads CASSPPHNFGEQYF. CDR3 in DNA: TGTGCCAGCTCACCACCGCACAATTTTGGCGAGCAGTACTTC. Variable domain in full (rest from reference TRBV18 and TRBJ2-7): NAGVMQNPRHLVRRRGQEARLRCSPMKGHSHVYWYRQLPEEGLKFMVYLQKENIIDESGMPKERFSAEFPKEGPSILRIQQVVRGDSAAYFCASSPPHNFGEQYFGPGTRLTVT.